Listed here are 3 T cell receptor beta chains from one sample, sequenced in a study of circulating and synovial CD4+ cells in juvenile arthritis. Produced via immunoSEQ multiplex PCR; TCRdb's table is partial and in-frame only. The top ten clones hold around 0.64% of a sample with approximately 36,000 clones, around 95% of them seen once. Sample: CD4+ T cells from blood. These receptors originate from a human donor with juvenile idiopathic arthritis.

The CDR3 protein is CASSPRGSGNYGYTF. CDR3 in DNA: TGTGCCAGCAGCCCTCGGGGGTCGGGTAACTATGGCTACACCTTC. The genes are TRBV9 and TRBJ1-2, with D maybe TRBD1 (5 bases). CDR1 SGDLS and CDR2 YYNGEE come from the germline V gene. With 4 bases removed from V and 1 base from J, the gap between germline ends came to 14 bases. There are 15 residues in the CDR3.

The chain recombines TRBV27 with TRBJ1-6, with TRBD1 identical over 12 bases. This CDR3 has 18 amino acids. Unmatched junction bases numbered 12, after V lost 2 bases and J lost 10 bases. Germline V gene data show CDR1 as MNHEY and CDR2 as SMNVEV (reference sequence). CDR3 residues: CASSLLLLGQGAGSPLHF. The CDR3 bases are TGTGCCAGCAGTTTACTTCTACTGGGACAGGGGGCGGGGTCACCCCTCCACTTT.

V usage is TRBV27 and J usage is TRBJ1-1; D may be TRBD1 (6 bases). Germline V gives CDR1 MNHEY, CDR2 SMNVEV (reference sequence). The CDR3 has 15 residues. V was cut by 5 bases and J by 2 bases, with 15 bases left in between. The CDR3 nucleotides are TGTGCCAGCAGTCCCTCGGACAGATTAAACACTGAAGCTTTCTTT. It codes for CASSPSDRLNTEAFF.